The rows below give T cell receptor beta chains drawn from one sample of a study of beta chain features in type 1 diabetes. Assay used: immunoSEQ multiplex PCR; TCRdb lists only in-frame clones, some missing. The table shows fewer than 900,000 clones, with roughly a sixth occurring only once. The material sequenced was naive CD4+ T cells from blood. The receptors stem from a woman aged 18-29 years in good health. The CDR3 runs from the conserved cysteine through the conserved F or W. The D gene is left open where the match is weak. Clone size appears in some rows only: once, few, many, or a class for an expanded clone.

V,J,size,D,DNA,CDR3
TRBV6-5,TRBJ2-7,.,TRBD1,TGTGCCAGCAGGAGACGGCCGGGACAGACCTACGAGCAGTACTTC,CASRRRPGQTYEQYF
TRBV6-6,TRBJ2-5,.,TRBD1,TGTGCCAGCAGTTTACAGGGGGCTGAGACCCAGTACTTC,CASSLQGAETQYF
TRBV7-9,TRBJ2-7,few,.,TGTGCCAGCTTTCGGGTCAGCCAGGGGACCTACGAGCAGTACTTC,CASFRVSQGTYEQYF
TRBV19,TRBJ2-7,few,TRBD2,TGTGCCAGTAGTACAGGGACTAGCGGGGCCTACGAGCAGTACTTC,CASSTGTSGAYEQYF
TRBV5-1,TRBJ2-2,.,TRBD2,TGCGCCAGCAGCTGGACTAGCGGGAGGGCCCGAAGTACCGGGGAGCTGTTTTTT,CASSWTSGRARSTGELFF
TRBV7-3,TRBJ2-7,few,.,TGTGCCAGCAGCTTAGAACGGCATACCTACGAGCAGTACTTC,CASSLERHTYEQYF
TRBV7-2,TRBJ1-1,few,.,TGTGCCAGCAGCTTTAGTAACTCCTTCACTGAAGCTTTCTTT,CASSFSNSFTEAFF
TRBV7-9,TRBJ2-7,.,.,TGTGCCAGCAGCTTCGGGACGATAAACTACGAGCAGTACTTC,CASSFGTINYEQYF
TRBV27,TRBJ2-2,.,.,TGTGCCAGCAGTTTACGGTACTCGAACACCGGGGAGCTGTTTTTT,CASSLRYSNTGELFF
TRBV4-2,TRBJ2-3,.,TRBD2,TGTGCCAGCAGCCACCCGACGGGGACTAGCGGGAAAAGTCCCACAGATACGCAGTATTTT,CASSHPTGTSGKSPTDTQYF
TRBV28,TRBJ2-7,.,TRBD1,TGTGCCAGCAGTTGGGACCAGGGGGTGTACGGCGAGCAGTACTTC,CASSWDQGVYGEQYF
TRBV28,TRBJ2-1,.,.,TGTGCCAGCAGCCATATACAGGGCTATGAGCAGTTCTTC,CASSHIQGYEQFF
TRBV11-1,TRBJ2-7,.,TRBD2,TGTGCCAGCCCTCCACGTCCCCGGCGACTAGCGGGAGGGCCCTACGAGCAGTACTTC,CASPPRPRRLAGGPYEQYF
TRBV28,TRBJ2-6,few,.,TGTGCCAGCAGTTCGTTCGGGGTTAGGAGCTCTGGGGCCAACGTCCTGACTTTC,CASSSFGVRSSGANVLTF
TRBV11-3,TRBJ2-2,.,.,TGTGCCAGCAGCTTAGGTTGGAGCACCGGGGAGCTGTTTTTT,CASSLGWSTGELFF
TRBV7-2,TRBJ2-7,.,.,TGTGCCAGCAGCCTCCCGGAAGCCTACGAGCAGTACTTC,CASSLPEAYEQYF
TRBV6-6,TRBJ2-1,few,TRBD2,TGTGCCAGCAGTCCTCGGGGGGGTGAGCAGTTCTTC,CASSPRGGEQFF
TRBV11-2,TRBJ2-7,.,TRBD2,TGTGCCAGCAGCCCGCCCCGGGGAGGGTACGAGCAGTACTTC,CASSPPRGGYEQYF
TRBV11-3,TRBJ1-5,.,.,TGTGCCAGCAGCTTAGGTCCAGCATCTAGCAATCAGCCCCAGCATTTT,CASSLGPASSNQPQHF
TRBV6-1,TRBJ2-2,.,.,TGTGCCAGCAGTCCAACCCCGAACACCGGGGAGCTGTTTTTT,CASSPTPNTGELFF
TRBV2,TRBJ1-5,few,.,TGTGCCAGCAGCCCGGGGAATTATCAGCCCCAGCATTTT,CASSPGNYQPQHF
TRBV7-8,TRBJ1-5,few,TRBD1,TGTGCCAGCAGCTCGAAGGACAGGGTGGACAATCAGCCCCAGCATTTT,CASSSKDRVDNQPQHF
TRBV7-9,TRBJ2-7,few,TRBD1,TGTGCCAGCAGCGGGGGACAGCCCAAGGCCGACGAGCAGTACTTC,CASSGGQPKADEQYF
TRBV9,TRBJ1-4,.,.,TGTGCCAGCAGCGTAGCGGGGGGACGGGATGAAAAACTGTTTTTT,CASSVAGGRDEKLFF
TRBV7-9,TRBJ2-2,.,TRBD1,TGTGCCAGCAGCCAAAGGAACAGGGGCAACACCGGGGAGCTGTTTTTT,CASSQRNRGNTGELFF
TRBV7-2,TRBJ2-1,few,.,TGTGCCAGCAGCTCTTCACTAGCTACTGCTGAGCAGTTCTTC,CASSSSLATAEQFF
TRBV6-5,TRBJ1-4,.,.,TGTGCCAGCAGTTACTCGATTCACCAGAGCCTGTTTTTT,CASSYSIHQSLFF
TRBV5-6,TRBJ2-1,.,TRBD2,TGTGCCAGCAGCTTGGGGCTAGCGGTTTTTAATGAGCAGTTCTTC,CASSLGLAVFNEQFF
TRBV18,TRBJ1-2,.,.,TGTGCCAGCTCAGAAACCGGGACGGGACTTTATGGCTACACCTTC,CASSETGTGLYGYTF
TRBV7-9,TRBJ2-3,.,.,TGTGCCAGCATAGTGGGACCAAACACAGATACGCAGTATTTT,CASIVGPNTDTQYF
TRBV25-1,TRBJ2-7,.,TRBD1,TGTGCCAGCAGTGAATCAGGGACAGCCTACGAGCAGTACTTC,CASSESGTAYEQYF
TRBV27,TRBJ2-2,few,.,TGTGCCAGCAGTCGGGCAGGAGAGAACACCGGGGAGCTGTTTTTT,CASSRAGENTGELFF
TRBV28,TRBJ2-5,once,TRBD2,TGTGCCAGCACTCCATCTAGCGGGGCACAAGAGACCCAGTACTTC,CASTPSSGAQETQYF
TRBV7-2,TRBJ2-7,.,.,TGTGCCAGCAGCCCCTCCCCAGGTTTCACCTACGAGCAGTACTTC,CASSPSPGFTYEQYF
TRBV6-6,TRBJ2-2,.,TRBD1,TGTGCCAGCAGTTCCGGGACAGCGAACACCGGGGAGCTGTTTTTT,CASSSGTANTGELFF
TRBV5-4,TRBJ2-6,few,.,TGTGCCAGCAGCGATCAGGGCTCTGGGGCCAACGTCCTGACTTTC,CASSDQGSGANVLTF
TRBV7-2,TRBJ2-1,.,TRBD2,TGTGCCAGCAGCTTAATAGCGGGAGGGCCTCGGTACAATGAGCAGTTCTTC,CASSLIAGGPRYNEQFF
TRBV28,TRBJ1-2,few,TRBD1,TGTGCCAGCAGGTCTTCAGGGGGCGACTATGGCTACACCTTC,CASRSSGGDYGYTF
TRBV28,TRBJ2-3,.,.,TGTGCCAGCAGTTCCCCTGGTAGCACAGATACGCAGTATTTT,CASSSPGSTDTQYF